This T cell receptor (beta chain) is drawn from a study of blood T cell repertoires in COVID-19. As for the study in general: Samples came from the United States, Italy and Spain, spanning acute and convalescent COVID-19. PBMCs, B-cell-depleted T cells, or T cells provided the cDNA or gDNA that made up the material.

Per the study methods: Amplification of reference gene primers was used by the study to estimate nucleated cell counts. The data were produced by immunoSEQ multiplex PCR, yet TCRdb's version contains in-frame clones alone and is incomplete. D and trimming come from the DNA, and the V and J calls and clone size come from that table. The sample lists about 180,000 clones; around three quarters were seen once. The CDR3 sequence is 15 residues long. This clonotype was obtained from a man between 70 and 80 years old with active or convalescent COVID-19. Sequencing was carried out using peripheral blood. J is TRBJ1-1 and V is TRBV12-2; the table's D call, TRBD1, has no DNA check behind it. TRBV12-2 is assigned pseudogene status. This CDR3 is CASRLVNRVGAEAFF. The CDR3 nucleotides are TGTGCAAGTCGCTTAGTGAACAGGGTTGGTGCTGAAGCTTTCTTT.